This TCR beta chain emerged from a study of blood T cell repertoires in COVID-19. On the study more broadly: The origin of the acute and convalescent COVID-19 samples was the United States, Italy and Spain. From T cells, B-cell-depleted T cells, or PBMCs came the material, which was cDNA or gDNA.

As handled by the study authors: Researchers report that nucleated cell counts were estimated from reference gene primer amplification. Measured with immunoSEQ multiplex PCR; TCRdb has only the in-frame clones, and not every one. The DNA was the basis for D and trimming; V, J and clone size are from that table. The sample includes 250,000 or so clones, approximately 87% of them seen just once. The V gene lost 1 base and the J gene lost 6 bases, with 10 bases spanning the gap. Germline CDR1 is LNHDA and CDR2 is SQIVND (reference sequence). The CDR3 extends over 13 amino acids. This clonotype was obtained from a woman aged 40 to 50 who had recovered from COVID-19. The chain has TRBV19 and TRBJ2-7; no clear D. The source material was peripheral blood. The CDR3 here is CASSIVVETEQYF. CDR3 bases: TGTGCCAGTAGTATAGTTGTGGAGACCGAGCAGTACTTC.